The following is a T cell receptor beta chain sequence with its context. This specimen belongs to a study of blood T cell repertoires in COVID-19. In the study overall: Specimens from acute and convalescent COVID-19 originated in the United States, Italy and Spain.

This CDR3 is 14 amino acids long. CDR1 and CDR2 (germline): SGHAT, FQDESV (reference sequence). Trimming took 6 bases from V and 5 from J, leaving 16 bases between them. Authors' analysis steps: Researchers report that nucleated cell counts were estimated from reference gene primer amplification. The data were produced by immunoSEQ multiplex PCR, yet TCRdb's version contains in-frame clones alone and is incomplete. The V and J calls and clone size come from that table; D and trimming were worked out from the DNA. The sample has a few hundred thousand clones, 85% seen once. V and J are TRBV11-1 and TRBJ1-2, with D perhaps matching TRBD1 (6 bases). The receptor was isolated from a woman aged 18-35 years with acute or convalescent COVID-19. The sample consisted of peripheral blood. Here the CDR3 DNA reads TGTGCCAGCAGTCTGCGGACAGATCTGTATGGCTACACCTTC. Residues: CASSLRTDLYGYTF. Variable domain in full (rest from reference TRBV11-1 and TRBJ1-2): EAEVAQSPRYKITEKSQAVAFWCDPISGHATLYWYRQILGQGPELLVQFQDESVVDDSQLPKDRFSAERLKGVDSTLKIQPAELGDSAMYLCASSLRTDLYGYTFGSGTRLTVV.